These 5 T cell receptor beta chains share one sample of origin, sequenced in a study of cytomegalovirus exposure and HLA in healthy donors. Profiled with immunoSEQ multiplex PCR; TCRdb holds only in-frame clones, not every one. The sample includes under 100,000 clones, approximately 84% of them seen just once. Sample: PBMCs. Receptor source: a woman between 18 and 30 years old in good health and CMV-seropositive.

The chain carries TRBV2 and TRBJ2-1, with 7 bases fitting TRBD2. The CDR3 is 13 amino acids. Germline-derived CDR1 and CDR2 are SNHLY and FYNNEI. V lost 7 bases and J lost 6; bases outside the gene matches: 6. CDR3 amino acids: CASTGGAFNEQFF. CDR3 nucleotide sequence: TGTGCCAGCACGGGGGGAGCCTTCAATGAGCAGTTCTTC.

The chain uses TRBV6-6 and TRBJ1-2; D possibly corresponds to TRBD1 (6 bases). The CDR3 contains 14 residues. Trimming removed 5 bases at V and 4 bases at J, with 14 bases between. The germline V gene encodes CDR1 MNHNY and CDR2 SVGAGI (reference sequence). The CDR3 loop reads CASSGHTGSYGYTF. The DNA for the CDR3 is TGTGCCAGCAGTGGCCATACAGGGTCCTATGGCTACACCTTC.

This clone came up many times. This chain links TRBV7-9 with TRBJ1-3, with D unresolved. CDR1 is SEHNR and CDR2 is FQNEAQ in the germline V gene (reference sequence). The CDR3 consists of 13 residues. V dropped 5 bases and J dropped 4 bases, with 9 bases sitting between them. The CDR3 sequence: CASSAAAGNTIYF. For the CDR3, the DNA is TGTGCCAGCAGCGCGGCGGCCGGAAACACCATATATTTT.

This chain joins TRBV18 and TRBJ1-2; D is perhaps TRBD1 (6 bases). Trimming stripped 1 base from V and 4 bases from J, with 10 bases between. The CDR3 consists of 14 residues. Per the germline V gene, CDR1 is KGHSH and CDR2 is LQKENI. The CDR3 here is CASSPRDMGYGYTF. DNA for the CDR3: TGTGCCAGCTCACCACGGGACATGGGCTATGGCTACACCTTC.

This chain links TRBV6-1 with TRBJ2-4; 7 bases line up with TRBD1. In germline, CDR1 is MNHNS, CDR2 SASEGT. CDR3 length equals 18 residues. After removal of 1 base from V and 1 base from J, the junction contained 10 bases not matched to a gene. CDR3 protein: CASSEEGQGVWAKNIQYF. CDR3 DNA sequence: TGTGCCAGCAGTGAAGAGGGCCAGGGGGTATGGGCCAAAAACATTCAGTACTTC.